Each of the 8 T cell receptor beta chains below was sequenced from the same sample in a study of tumor-infiltrating lymphocytes in primary liver carcinoma (dated by TCRdb to 2015 to 2018). The data were produced on an Illumina HiSeq 2500. Starting from roughly 500 ng total RNA, TCRbeta-specific cDNA was produced by reverse transcription with a constant-region primer and ProtoScript II reverse transcriptase. Three nested multiplex PCR rounds, following a slightly modified ARM-PCR procedure, were used to build the TCRbeta libraries. Each of the first two PCR rounds ran for around 11 cycles and used multiplex TRBV1-TRBV30 forward primers together with a Cbeta reverse primer. The public reads were reprocessed in TCRdb via fastp at Q25 and MiXCR, keeping in-frame beta chains. Each record represents a unique CDR3 protein, reported with the most common genes and DNA among its rows. For this sample the table gives more than 100,000 distinct CDR3 sequences, of which approximately 68% were detected only once. 7.5% to 10% of the sample is taken by the ten largest.

Without any cell sorting, total RNA and DNA were co-extracted from 20-30 mg of bulk tissue using the AllPrep DNA/RNA mini kit. Sequencing was carried out using tumor-adjacent normal liver tissue. The receptors derive from a woman aged 60-75 years with primary liver carcinoma and hepatitis B virus infection.

The chain recombines TRBV12-3 or TRBV12-4 with TRBJ1-1; 7 nucleotides match TRBD1. This CDR3 spans 17 amino acids. Trimming cost V 5 bases and J 3 bases; bases outside gene matches: 15. CDR3 sequence reads: CASSPRTGWKLDTEAFF. The CDR3 DNA follows: TGTGCCAGCAGTCCAAGGACAGGTTGGAAATTAGACACTGAAGCTTTCTTT.

Comments on this clonotype: A read error may explain this, as a much larger clone is one base away. The chain has TRBV5-1 and TRBJ2-3; D is perhaps TRBD1 or TRBD2 (6 bases each). V lost 4 bases and J lost 0, with 15 bases in between. The CDR3 is 16 amino acids. CDR1 and CDR2 (germline): SGHRS, YFSETQ. This CDR3 is CASSMGGGTSTDTQYF. The CDR3 DNA reads TGCGCCAGCAGCATGGGGGGCGGAACTAGCACAGATACGCAGTATTTT.

As concerns this clonotype: Because it lacks the conserved phenylalanine or tryptophan at the end, this CDR3 is likely a read error. This chain joins TRBV6-5 and TRBJ1-2, with 8 positions matching TRBD1. The trim removed 3 bases at V and 8 bases at J, leaving 8 bases unmatched. The CDR3 is 14 residues long. Germline CDR1 is MNHEY and CDR2 is SVGAGI. The CDR3: CASSYGGQGIGYTL. The CDR3 DNA is TGTGCCAGCAGTTATGGAGGACAGGGAATCGGCTACACCTTA.

J is TRBJ2-7 and V is TRBV11-2; tentatively, D is TRBD2 (6 bases). The CDR3 covers 17 residues. V was pared by 9 bases and J by 2 bases, with 26 bases between. Looked up from germline, CDR1 is SGHAT and CDR2 is FQNNGV. The CDR3 loop reads CASNALLGLQSPYEQYF. The CDR3 bases are TGTGCCAGTAACGCGCTACTGGGACTGCAAAGTCCCTACGAGCAGTACTTC.

In regard to this clonotype: At one of its ends the junction is not consistent with the germline gene, which may arise from a read error. This chain uses TRBV6-5 with TRBJ1-1; the D gene is possibly TRBD1 (5 bases). Germline CDR1 reads MNHEY; CDR2 reads SVGAGI. The CDR3 length is 16 residues. CDR3 sequence: CASSSGGAQGRTEAFF. Written as DNA, the CDR3 is TGTGCTAGCAGTAGTGGAGGGGCCCAGGGTCGGACTGAAGCTTTCTTT.

Worth noting for this clonotype: The CDR3 end shows no conserved phenylalanine or tryptophan, and so a read error is likely. The chain joins TRBV11-2 to TRBJ2-7; tentative D call: TRBD2 (6 bases). Germline CDR1 is SGHAT and CDR2 is FQNNGV. This CDR3 is built from 14 residues. This CDR3 reads CGISLWGVSYEQYL. In DNA, the CDR3 is TGTGGCATCAGCTTGTGGGGGGTCTCCTACGAGCAGTACCTC.

This clonotype is classed as medium-sized (0.01 to 0.1%). The chain couples TRBV11-2 to TRBJ2-7; D ambiguous. The CDR3 has 15 residues. V was cut by 5 bases and J by 6 bases, with 20 bases left in between. Germline assignment: CDR1 SGHAT and CDR2 FQNNGV. The CDR3 sequence is CASSPQSVHAGEQYF. The CDR3 DNA reads as TGTGCCAGCAGCCCCCAAAGCGTACACGCTGGCGAGCAGTACTTC.

Concerning this clonotype: One end of the junction fails to match germline, which may point to a read error. The chain employs TRBV6-6 and TRBJ2-1; a weak D match, TRBD1 (6 bases). The CDR3 contains 15 residues. Germline loops: CDR1 MNHNY, CDR2 SVGAGI (reference sequence). The CDR3 bases are TGTGTCAGCAGTTACGTAGGGGGATCCTACAATGAGCAGTTCTTC. The encoded protein is CVSSYVGGSYNEQFF.